This TCR beta chain derives from a study of regulatory T cells in long-lasting Graves disease. The CDR3 loop spans 16 amino acids. Trimming cost V 3 bases and J 4 bases, with 21 bases left between them. Germline CDR1 DFQATT, CDR2 SNEGSKA (reference sequence). Comment on this clonotype: Its antigen remains unidentified.

Arm-PCR of CDR3 regions and iRepertoire HTBI primers were used to build TCR beta libraries. Using its own MiXCR run on the multiplex PCR reads, TCRdb lists one record per CDR3 protein. The data hold about 470,000 distinct CDR3 sequences, with under 25% observed a single time. Study-level results: In persistent patients, shared public clonotypes (roughly 2,800) outnumbered those in new patients (approximately 940). Persistent disease exhibited a predilection for TRBV28, TRBJ1-2 and TRBJ2-5.

The time point is: persistent/refractory GD, antithyroid drugs over 5 years with positive TRAb. Scientists built the TCR library using RNA that was extracted from PBMCs. An endocrinology unit in Xi'an, China, supplied the patients. Roughly 9.2-milliliter peripheral blood samples went into EDTA tubes. The sequence derives from a female donor with Graves disease. This specimen was peripheral blood mononuclear cells (PBMCs), taken when the disease was refractory, from a patient treated with antithyroid drugs. V and J are TRBV20-1 and TRBJ1-2, with D possibly matching TRBD1 (6 bases). In nucleotides, the CDR3 is TGCAGTGCTAGGGGGCTAGACAGGCCGGCCCTCTATGGCTACACCTTC. Amino acids: CSARGLDRPALYGYTF.